The text below deals with one TCR beta chain. As to time point: pretreatment peripheral blood. This CDR3 has 16 residues. Germline V gene lookup returns CDR1 MGHRA and CDR2 YSYEKL. Losses at the gene ends were 5 bases for V and 0 bases for J; bases not matched to a gene: 7. Assay used: immunoSEQ multiplex PCR; TCRdb lists only in-frame clones, some missing. The sample shows about 45,000 clones, roughly 88% of them seen only once. The sample is drawn from a study of PD-L1 blockade in urothelial cancer. Study overall: Samples of blood were analyzed 3 weeks (second dose) and 6 weeks after treatment start.

The chain joins TRBV4-1 to TRBJ2-5, with 9 bases lining up with TRBD2. The sequence was collected from a donor aged 40 or older with urothelial cancer. This specimen consisted of PBMCs, obtained around atezolizumab (anti-PD-L1) treatment. The CDR3, as DNA: TGCGCCAGCAGCAAACCGGGACTAGCTTACCAAGAGACCCAGTACTTC. Translation gives CASSKPGLAYQETQYF.